The clone carrying this T cell receptor (beta chain) was detected only a few times. What it binds is unknown. PCR amplification relied on 60 Vbeta primers (plus 13 Jbeta primers). Original analysis: An analysis performed later counted roughly 79 million unique TCR beta chains (approximately 10 million of them shared). TCRdb's table, derived via immunoSEQ multiplex PCR, lists solely in-frame clones and lacks some. The DNA was the basis for D and trimming; V, J and clone size are from that table. Here the sample spans about 180,000 clones, 70% to 85% being singletons. This sample stems from a study of cytomegalovirus exposure and HLA in healthy donors. Study-wide results and limits: Owing to their indistinguishability, certain V segments, notably TRBV6-2 and TRBV6-3, were excluded. On later analysis, the bulk of CMV-associated TCR beta chains appeared to be HLA-restricted. Later work showed greater clonal expansion in HLA-associated TCR beta chains than in equally common others.

The CDR3 has 15 residues. CDR1 and CDR2 (germline): SGDLS, YYNGEE. With 0 bases clipped from V and 2 bases from J, the junction kept 2 bases outside the gene matches. The chain has TRBV9 and TRBJ2-5; 9 nucleotides line up with TRBD2. Specimen: PBMCs. This clonotype was obtained from a human donor in good health. CDR3 sequence (DNA): TGTGCCAGCAGCGTAGGCGGGGGGGCACAAGAGACCCAGTACTTC. As protein: CASSVGGGAQETQYF.